This TCR beta chain originates from a study of blood T cell repertoires in COVID-19. As for the study in general: The origin of the acute and convalescent COVID-19 samples was the United States, Italy and Spain. The cDNA or gDNA used as material had been derived from T cells, B-cell-depleted T cells, or PBMCs.

The CDR3 has 18 residues. V trimming: 1 base; J trimming: 2 bases; junction bases outside the gene matches: 11. Germline V lookup: CDR1 MNHNS, CDR2 SASEGT. Original analysis: Scientists estimated how many nucleated cells there were by amplifying reference gene primers. Using immunoSEQ multiplex PCR, the repertoire was profiled, and TCRdb retains in-frame clones only, with some absent. That table gives V, J and clone size, and the DNA gave D and trimming. The sample has around 30,000 clones, around 86% seen once; the top ten hold over 11%. Material: peripheral blood. The V gene is TRBV6-1, the J gene TRBJ1-3, with 7 bases identical to TRBD1. The sequence was obtained from a man aged 55 to 70 with active COVID-19. The CDR3 coding sequence is TGTGCCAGCAGTGAAGTCTTGAACAGGGGTTTCCCTGGAAACACCATATATTTT. Translating gives CASSEVLNRGFPGNTIYF.